This T cell receptor beta chain is from a study of blood T cell repertoires in COVID-19. Study context: There were acute and convalescent COVID-19 samples, and they came from the United States, Italy and Spain. PBMCs, B-cell-depleted T cells, or T cells provided the cDNA or gDNA that made up the material.

In the original analysis: Counts of nucleated cells, estimated from reference gene primer amplification, were obtained. Using immunoSEQ multiplex PCR, the repertoire was profiled, and TCRdb retains in-frame clones only, with some absent. That table gives V, J and clone size, and the DNA gave D and trimming. The sample shows fewer than 300,000 clones, roughly 85% of them seen only once. From germline, CDR1 is MNHEY and CDR2 SMNVEV (reference sequence). The V gene end was trimmed by 5 bases and the J gene end by 4 bases; junction bases not matched to a gene: 8. The CDR3 extends over 15 amino acids. Sequenced sample: peripheral blood. This clonotype was obtained from an older woman with active or convalescent COVID-19. The chain carries TRBV27 and TRBJ2-3; 8 bases fit TRBD2. The CDR3 here is CASSAAGGGPDTQYF. The DNA of the CDR3 is TGTGCCAGCAGTGCCGCCGGGGGGGGACCAGATACGCAGTATTTT.